This T cell receptor (beta chain) came from a study of T cell repertoires in cytomegalovirus infection. Study in general: A matching HLA type, together with CMV infection, was signaled by public TCR beta signatures.

TCRdb independently ran MiXCR on the reads; one entry per CDR3 protein. The sample holds around 630,000 distinct CDR3 sequences, around 24% seen once. This clonotype was picked up a small number of times. Its antigen is undetermined. Looked up from germline, CDR1 is SQVTM and CDR2 is ANQGSEA. The V end lost 1 base, the J end lost 4 bases, and 10 bases lay between the germline ends. The CDR3 runs 13 residues. Study results and caveats: Across the ex vivo response, the dominant clonotypes were HLA-C-restricted CMV-specific TCR beta clonotypes. Carriers of CMV and the relevant HLA type were discriminated by public TCR beta frequency.

The gene calls are TRBV29-1 and TRBJ1-2, with no clear D. The sample was CD8+ T cells from PBMCs. The source is a human donor in good health (CMV status not recorded). Some clones in this sample may be carry-over from other donors' samples. CDR3 region: CSVEGAQVYGYTF. The CDR3 nucleotides are TGCAGCGTTGAAGGAGCACAAGTCTATGGCTACACCTTC.